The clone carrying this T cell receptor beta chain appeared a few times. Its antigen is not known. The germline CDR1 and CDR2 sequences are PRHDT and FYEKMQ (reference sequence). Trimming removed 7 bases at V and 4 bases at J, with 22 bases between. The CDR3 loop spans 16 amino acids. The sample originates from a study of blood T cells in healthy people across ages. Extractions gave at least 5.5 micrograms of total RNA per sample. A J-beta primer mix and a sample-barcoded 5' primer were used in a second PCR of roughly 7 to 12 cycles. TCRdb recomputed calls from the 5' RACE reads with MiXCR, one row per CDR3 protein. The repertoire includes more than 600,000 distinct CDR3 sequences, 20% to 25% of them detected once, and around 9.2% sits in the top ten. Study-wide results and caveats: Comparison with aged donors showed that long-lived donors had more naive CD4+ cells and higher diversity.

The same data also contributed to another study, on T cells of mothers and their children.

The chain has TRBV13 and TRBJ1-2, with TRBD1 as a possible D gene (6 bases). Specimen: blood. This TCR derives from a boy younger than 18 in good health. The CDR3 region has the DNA TGTGCCAGCACCACTAGCTTAGTCTCAGGGGTCTATGGCTACACCTTC. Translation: CASTTSLVSGVYGYTF.